Reported below is one TCR beta chain. Authors' processing steps: Estimation of nucleated cell counts relied on the amplification of reference gene primers. Clones were read by immunoSEQ multiplex PCR, and TCRdb kept only the in-frame ones, dropping some. V and J calls and clone size are given by that table; D and trimming were obtained from the DNA. Seen here are about 310,000 clones, roughly 89% observed once, and the top ten hold around 9.3%. This record comes from a study of blood T cell repertoires in COVID-19. The material sequenced was PBMCs or T cells enriched from blood (not recorded which). This TCR was sampled from a young woman who had recovered from COVID-19.

The CDR3, as DNA: TGTGCCAGCAGTTTCCGGACAGGGACTAACTATGGCTACACCTTC. Translating gives CASSFRTGTNYGYTF. This chain joins TRBV27 and TRBJ1-2; 8 bases map to TRBD1. Losses at the gene ends were 3 bases for V and 0 bases for J; bases not matched to a gene: 3. The CDR3 loop spans 15 amino acids. The germline V gene encodes CDR1 MNHEY and CDR2 SMNVEV (reference sequence).